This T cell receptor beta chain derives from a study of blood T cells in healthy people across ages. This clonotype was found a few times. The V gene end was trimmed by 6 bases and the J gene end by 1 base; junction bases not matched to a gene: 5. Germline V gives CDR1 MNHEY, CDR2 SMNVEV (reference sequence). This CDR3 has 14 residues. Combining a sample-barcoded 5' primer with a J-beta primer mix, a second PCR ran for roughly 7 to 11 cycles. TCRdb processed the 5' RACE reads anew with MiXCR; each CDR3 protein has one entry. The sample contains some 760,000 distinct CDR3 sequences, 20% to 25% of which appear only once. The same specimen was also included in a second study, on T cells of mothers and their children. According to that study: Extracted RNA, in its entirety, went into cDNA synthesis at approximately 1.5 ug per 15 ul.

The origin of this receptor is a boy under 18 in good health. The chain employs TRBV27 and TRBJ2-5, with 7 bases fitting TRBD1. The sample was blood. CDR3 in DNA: TGTGCCAGCAGGCTGACAGGGAGCCAAGAGACCCAGTACTTC. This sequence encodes CASRLTGSQETQYF.